This TCR beta chain was recovered during a study of cytomegalovirus exposure and HLA in healthy donors. Overall study: In an early release, HLA-typed donors contributed approximately 80 million unique TCR sequences.

A remark on this clone: Its antigen remains unidentified.

Primers: 60 Vbeta forward and 13 Jbeta reverse. Data came from immunoSEQ multiplex PCR; TCRdb stores just in-frame clones and leaves some out. The sample records around 100,000 clones, 60% to 80% being singletons. Study-level results: Reported performance of the classifier showed diagnosis of cytomegalovirus status with high specificity and sensitivity. A few CMV-associated chains proved CMV antigen-specific in vitro.

The sequenced sample consisted of PBMCs. This receptor was identified in a woman younger than 30 in good health and CMV-seropositive.

CDR3 residues: CASSFGQGSGYEQYF. The CDR3 DNA follows: TGCGCCAGCAGCTTCGGACAGGGAAGTGGCTACGAGCAGTACTTC. This chain connects TRBV5-1 to TRBJ2-7; 8 bases are shared with TRBD1. V shed 2 bases and J 3 bases; nucleotides not matched to a gene: 7. Germline lookup yields CDR1 SGHRS and CDR2 YFSETQ. The CDR3 is 15 residues long.